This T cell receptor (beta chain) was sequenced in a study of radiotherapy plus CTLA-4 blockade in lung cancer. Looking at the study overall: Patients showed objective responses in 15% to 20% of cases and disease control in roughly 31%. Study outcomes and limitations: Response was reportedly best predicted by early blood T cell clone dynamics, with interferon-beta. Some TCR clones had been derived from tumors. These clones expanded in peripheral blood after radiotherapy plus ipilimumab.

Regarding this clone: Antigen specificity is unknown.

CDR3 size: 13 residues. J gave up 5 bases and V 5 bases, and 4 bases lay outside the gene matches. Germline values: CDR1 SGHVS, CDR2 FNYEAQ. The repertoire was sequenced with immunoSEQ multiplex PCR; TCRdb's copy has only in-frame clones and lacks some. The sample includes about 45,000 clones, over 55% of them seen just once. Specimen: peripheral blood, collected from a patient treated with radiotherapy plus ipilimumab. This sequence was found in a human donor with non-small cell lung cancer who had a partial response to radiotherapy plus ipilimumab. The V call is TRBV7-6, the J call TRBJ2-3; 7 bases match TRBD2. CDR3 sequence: CASSGSGGDTQYF. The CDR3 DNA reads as TGTGCCAGCAGCGGATCGGGGGGAGATACGCAGTATTTT.